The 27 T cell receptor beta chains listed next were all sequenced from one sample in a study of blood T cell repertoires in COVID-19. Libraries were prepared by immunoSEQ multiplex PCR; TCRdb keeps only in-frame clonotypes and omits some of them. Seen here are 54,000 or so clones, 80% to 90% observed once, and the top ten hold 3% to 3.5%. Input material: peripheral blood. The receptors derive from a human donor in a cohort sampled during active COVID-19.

For the CDR3, the DNA is TGTGCCCCCAGGGGAGAATCTGGAAACACCATATATTTT. Translating gives CAPRGESGNTIYF. The rearrangement uses TRBV10-3 and TRBJ1-3, with D possibly matching TRBD1 (6 bases). The germline V and J ends were trimmed by 11 bases and 1 base, with 12 bases remaining between them. The CDR3 covers 13 residues. CDR1 ENHRY and CDR2 SYGVKD come from the germline V gene.

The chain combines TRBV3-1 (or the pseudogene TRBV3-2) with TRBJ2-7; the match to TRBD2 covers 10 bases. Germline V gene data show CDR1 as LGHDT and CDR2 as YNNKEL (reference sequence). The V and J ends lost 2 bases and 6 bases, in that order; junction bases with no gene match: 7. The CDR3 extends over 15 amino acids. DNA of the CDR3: TGTGCCAGCAGCCAATCCCTACTAGCGGGGACCGAGCAGTACTTC. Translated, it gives CASSQSLLAGTEQYF.

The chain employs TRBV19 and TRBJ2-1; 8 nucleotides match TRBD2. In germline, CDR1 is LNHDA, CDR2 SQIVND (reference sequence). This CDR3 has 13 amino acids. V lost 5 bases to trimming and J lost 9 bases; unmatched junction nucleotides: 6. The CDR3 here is CASSQAGVGEQFF. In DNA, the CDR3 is TGTGCCAGTAGTCAAGCGGGAGTTGGTGAGCAGTTCTTC.

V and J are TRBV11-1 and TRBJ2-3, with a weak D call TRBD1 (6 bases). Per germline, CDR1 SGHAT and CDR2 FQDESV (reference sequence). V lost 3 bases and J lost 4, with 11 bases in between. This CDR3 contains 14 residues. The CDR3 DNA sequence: TGTGCCAGCAGCTTGCAAGGGGGATCAGATACGCAGTATTTT. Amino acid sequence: CASSLQGGSDTQYF. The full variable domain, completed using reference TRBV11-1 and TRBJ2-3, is EAEVAQSPRYKITEKSQAVAFWCDPISGHATLYWYRQILGQGPELLVQFQDESVVDDSQLPKDRFSAERLKGVDSTLKIQPAELGDSAMYLCASSLQGGSDTQYFGPGTRLTVL.

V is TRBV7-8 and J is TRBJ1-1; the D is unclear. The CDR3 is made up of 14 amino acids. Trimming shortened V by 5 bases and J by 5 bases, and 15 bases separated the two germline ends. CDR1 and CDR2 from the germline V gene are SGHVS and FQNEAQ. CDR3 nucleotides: TGTGCCAGCAGCCCGGTGAGGGTAGGGACTGAAGCTTTCTTT. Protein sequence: CASSPVRVGTEAFF. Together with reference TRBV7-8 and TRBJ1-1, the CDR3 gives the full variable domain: GAGVSQSPRYKVAKRGQDVALRCDPISGHVSLFWYQQALGQGPEFLTYFQNEAQLDKSGLPSDRFFAERPEGSVSTLKIQRTQQEDSAVYLCASSPVRVGTEAFFGQGTRLTVV.

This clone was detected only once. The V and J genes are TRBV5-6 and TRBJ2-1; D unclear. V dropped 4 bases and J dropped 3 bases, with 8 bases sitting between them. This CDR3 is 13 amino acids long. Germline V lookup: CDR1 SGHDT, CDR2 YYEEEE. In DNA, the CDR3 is TGTGCCAGCAGCACTGGGCTCTACAATGAGCAGTTCTTC. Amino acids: CASSTGLYNEQFF.

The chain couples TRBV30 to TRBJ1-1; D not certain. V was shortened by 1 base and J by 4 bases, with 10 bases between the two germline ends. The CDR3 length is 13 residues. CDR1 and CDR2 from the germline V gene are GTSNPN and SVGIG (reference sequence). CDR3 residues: CAWSGGWGTEAFF. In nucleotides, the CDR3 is TGTGCCTGGAGTGGAGGGTGGGGCACTGAAGCTTTCTTT.

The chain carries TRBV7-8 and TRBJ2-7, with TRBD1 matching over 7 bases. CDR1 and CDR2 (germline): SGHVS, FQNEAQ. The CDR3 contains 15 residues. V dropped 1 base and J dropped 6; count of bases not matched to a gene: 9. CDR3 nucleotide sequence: TGTGCCAGCAGCTTAGGTGCGAGACAGGGCGGCGAGCAGTACTTC. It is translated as CASSLGARQGGEQYF. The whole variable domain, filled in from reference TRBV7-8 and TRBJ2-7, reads GAGVSQSPRYKVAKRGQDVALRCDPISGHVSLFWYQQALGQGPEFLTYFQNEAQLDKSGLPSDRFFAERPEGSVSTLKIQRTQQEDSAVYLCASSLGARQGGEQYFGPGTRLTVT.

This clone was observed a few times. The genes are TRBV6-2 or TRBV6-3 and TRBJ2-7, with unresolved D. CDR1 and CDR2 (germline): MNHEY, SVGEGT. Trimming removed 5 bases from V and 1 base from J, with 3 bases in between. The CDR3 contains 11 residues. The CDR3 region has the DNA TGTGCCAGCAGTCGTTCCTACGAGCAGTACTTC. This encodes CASSRSYEQYF.

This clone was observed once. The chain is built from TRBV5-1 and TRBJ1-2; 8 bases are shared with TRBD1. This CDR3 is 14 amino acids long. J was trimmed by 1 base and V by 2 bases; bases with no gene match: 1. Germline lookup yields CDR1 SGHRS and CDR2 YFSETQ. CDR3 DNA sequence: TGCGCCAGCAGCTTCGACAGGGGTAACTATGGCTACACCTTC. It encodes CASSFDRGNYGYTF.

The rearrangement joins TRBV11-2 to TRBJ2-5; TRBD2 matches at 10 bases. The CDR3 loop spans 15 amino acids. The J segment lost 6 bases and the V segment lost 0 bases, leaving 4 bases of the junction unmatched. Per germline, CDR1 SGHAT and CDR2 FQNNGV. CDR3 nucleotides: TGTGCCAGCAGCTTAGAGGTAGCGGGGGGAAAGACCCAGTACTTC. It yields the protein CASSLEVAGGKTQYF.

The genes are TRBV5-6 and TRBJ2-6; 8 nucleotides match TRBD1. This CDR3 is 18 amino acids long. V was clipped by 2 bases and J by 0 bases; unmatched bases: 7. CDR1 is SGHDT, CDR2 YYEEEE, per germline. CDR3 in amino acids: CASSFGQGALSGANVLTF. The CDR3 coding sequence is TGTGCCAGCAGCTTTGGCCAGGGGGCACTCTCTGGGGCCAACGTCCTGACTTTC.

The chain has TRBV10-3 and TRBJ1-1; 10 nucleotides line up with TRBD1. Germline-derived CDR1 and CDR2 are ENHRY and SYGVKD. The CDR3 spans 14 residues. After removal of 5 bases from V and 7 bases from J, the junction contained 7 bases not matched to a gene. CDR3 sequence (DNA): TGTGCCATCAGTCTCAGAGGGGACAGGGGTGAAGCTTTCTTT. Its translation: CAISLRGDRGEAFF.

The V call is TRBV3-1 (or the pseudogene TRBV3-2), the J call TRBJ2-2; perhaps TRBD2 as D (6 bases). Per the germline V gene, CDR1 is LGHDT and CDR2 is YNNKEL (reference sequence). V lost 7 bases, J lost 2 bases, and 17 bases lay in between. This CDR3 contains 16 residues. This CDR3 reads CASTPFGGGNTGELFF. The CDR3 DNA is TGTGCCAGCACCCCGTTCGGGGGAGGCAACACCGGGGAGCTGTTTTTT.

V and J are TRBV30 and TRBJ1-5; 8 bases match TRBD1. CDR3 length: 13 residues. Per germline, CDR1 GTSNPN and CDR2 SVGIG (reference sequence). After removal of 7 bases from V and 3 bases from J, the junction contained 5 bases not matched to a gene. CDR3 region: CAFDRGDNQPQHF. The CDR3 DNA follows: TGTGCCTTTGACAGGGGAGACAATCAGCCCCAGCATTTT. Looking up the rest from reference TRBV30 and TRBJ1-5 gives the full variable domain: SQTIHQWPATLVQPVGSPLSLECTVEGTSNPNLYWYRQAAGRGLQLLFYSVGIGQISSEVPQNLSASRPQDRQFILSSKKLLLSDSGFYLCAFDRGDNQPQHFGDGTRLSIL.

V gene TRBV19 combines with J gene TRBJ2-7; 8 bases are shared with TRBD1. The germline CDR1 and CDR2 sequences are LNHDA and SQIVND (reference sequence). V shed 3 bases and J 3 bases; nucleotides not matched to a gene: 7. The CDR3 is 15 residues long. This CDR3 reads CASSIIGQGNYEQYF. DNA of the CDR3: TGTGCCAGTAGTATTATCGGACAGGGTAACTACGAGCAGTACTTC.

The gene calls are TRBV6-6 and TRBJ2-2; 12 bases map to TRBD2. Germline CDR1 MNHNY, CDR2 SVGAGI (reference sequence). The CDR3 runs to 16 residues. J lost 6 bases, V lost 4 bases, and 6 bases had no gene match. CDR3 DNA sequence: TGTGCCAGCAGTTTAGGACTAGCGGGACCCCCCGGGGAGCTGTTTTTT. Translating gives CASSLGLAGPPGELFF.

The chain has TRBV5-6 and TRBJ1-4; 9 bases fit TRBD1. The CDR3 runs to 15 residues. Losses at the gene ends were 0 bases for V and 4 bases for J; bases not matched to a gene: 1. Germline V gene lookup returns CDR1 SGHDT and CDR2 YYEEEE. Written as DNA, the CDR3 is TGTGCCAGCAGCTTGGCGGGACAGGGTAATGAAAAACTGTTTTTT. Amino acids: CASSLAGQGNEKLFF.

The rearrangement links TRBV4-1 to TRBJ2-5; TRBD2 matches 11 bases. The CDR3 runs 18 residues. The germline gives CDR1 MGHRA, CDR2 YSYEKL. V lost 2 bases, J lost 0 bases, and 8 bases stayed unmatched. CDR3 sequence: CASSQRLAGILYQETQYF. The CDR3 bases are TGCGCCAGCAGCCAACGACTAGCGGGGATCTTGTACCAAGAGACCCAGTACTTC.

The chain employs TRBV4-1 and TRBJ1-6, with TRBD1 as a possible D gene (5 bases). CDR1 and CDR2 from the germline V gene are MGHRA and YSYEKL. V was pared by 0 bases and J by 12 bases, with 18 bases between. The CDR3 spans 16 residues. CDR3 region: CASSQEGPTAGLPLHF. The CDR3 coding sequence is TGCGCCAGCAGCCAAGAAGGGCCGACAGCGGGGCTACCCCTCCACTTT.

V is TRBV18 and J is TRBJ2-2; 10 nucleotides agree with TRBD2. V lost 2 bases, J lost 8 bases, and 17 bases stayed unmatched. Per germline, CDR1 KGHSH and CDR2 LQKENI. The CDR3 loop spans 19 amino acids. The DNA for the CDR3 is TGTGCCAGCTCACCAAACCCTCCGGGACTAGCGACCCAAAGTGGGGAGCTGTTTTTT. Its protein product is CASSPNPPGLATQSGELFF.

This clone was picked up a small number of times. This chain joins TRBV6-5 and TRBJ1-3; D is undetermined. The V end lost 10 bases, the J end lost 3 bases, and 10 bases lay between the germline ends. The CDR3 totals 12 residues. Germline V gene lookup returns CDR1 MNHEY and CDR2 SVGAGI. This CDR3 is CATAARGNTIYF. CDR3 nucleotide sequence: TGTGCCACCGCGGCGCGTGGAAACACCATATATTTT.

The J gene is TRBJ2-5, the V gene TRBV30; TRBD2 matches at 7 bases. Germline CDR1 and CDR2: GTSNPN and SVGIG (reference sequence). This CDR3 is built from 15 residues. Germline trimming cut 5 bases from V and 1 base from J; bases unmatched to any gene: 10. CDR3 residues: CAWGTNGRPQETQYF. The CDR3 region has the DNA TGTGCCTGGGGAACAAACGGGAGGCCCCAAGAGACCCAGTACTTC.

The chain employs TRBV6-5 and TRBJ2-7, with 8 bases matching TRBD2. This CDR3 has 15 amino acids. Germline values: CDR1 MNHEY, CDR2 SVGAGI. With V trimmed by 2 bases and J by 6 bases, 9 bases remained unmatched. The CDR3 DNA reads TGTGCCAGCAGTTACCGACCTAGCGGGTCGGTCGAGCAGTACTTC. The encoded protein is CASSYRPSGSVEQYF.

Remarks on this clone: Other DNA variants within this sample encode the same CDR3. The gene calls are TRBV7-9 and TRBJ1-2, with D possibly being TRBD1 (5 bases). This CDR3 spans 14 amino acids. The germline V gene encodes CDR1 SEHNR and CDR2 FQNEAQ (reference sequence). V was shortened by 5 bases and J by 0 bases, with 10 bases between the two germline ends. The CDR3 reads CASSPPDTNYGYTF. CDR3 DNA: TGTGCCAGCAGCCCCCCGGACACTAACTATGGCTACACCTTC. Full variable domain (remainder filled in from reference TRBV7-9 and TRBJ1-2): DTGVSQNPRHKITKRGQNVTFRCDPISEHNRLYWYRQTLGQGPEFLTYFQNEAQLEKSRLLSDRFSAERPKGSFSTLEIQRTEQGDSAMYLCASSPPDTNYGYTFGSGTRLTVV.

CDR3 amino acids: CASSRGGASYNEQFF. CDR3 DNA: TGTGCCAGCAGCCGCGGGGGGGCCTCCTACAATGAGCAGTTCTTC. The chain carries TRBV3-1 (or the pseudogene TRBV3-2) and TRBJ2-1, with TRBD2 matching over 9 bases. CDR1 is LGHDT and CDR2 is YNNKEL in the germline V gene (reference sequence). V lost 4 bases, J lost 0 bases, and 1 base stayed unmatched. This CDR3 spans 15 amino acids.

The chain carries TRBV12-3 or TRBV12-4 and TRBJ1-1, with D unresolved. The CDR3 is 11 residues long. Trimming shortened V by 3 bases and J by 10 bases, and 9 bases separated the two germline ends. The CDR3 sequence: CASSLRLRAFF. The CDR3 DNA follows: TGTGCCAGCAGTTTGAGGTTACGAGCTTTCTTT.